These 30 T cell receptor beta chains were sequenced from one sample in a study of T-cell reconstitution after alpha-beta-depleted transplantation in children. TCRbeta library preparation incorporated unique molecular identifiers. TCRdb fed the PCR reads into MiXCR, producing one record per CDR3 protein. The profile shows 700,000 or so distinct CDR3 sequences, roughly 13% of them singletons. The sample consisted of PBMCs, taken before TCRalphabeta/CD19-depleted stem cell transplant. Every receptor here comes from a girl aged 2 to 9 with congenital amegakaryocytic thrombocytopenia, due to receive a stem cell transplant.

In the case of this clonotype: This may be a read error, as it is one base from a much larger clone. The chain joins TRBV5-1 to TRBJ1-5; TRBD1 agrees at 8 bases. This CDR3 is built from 15 residues. From germline, CDR1 is SGHRS and CDR2 YFSETQ. CDR3 in amino acids: CASKPETGGRQPQDF. Here the CDR3 DNA reads TGCGCCAGCAAGCCCGAAACAGGGGGTCGACAGCCCCAGGATTTT.

The chain carries TRBV20-1 and TRBJ2-1; 7 nucleotides line up with TRBD2. Unmatched junction bases numbered 6, after V lost 3 bases and J lost 7 bases. The germline V gene encodes CDR1 DFQATT and CDR2 SNEGSKA (reference sequence). The CDR3 spans 13 residues. CDR3 residues: CSARREWNNEQFF. Written as DNA, the CDR3 is TGCAGTGCTAGGCGGGAGTGGAATAATGAGCAGTTCTTC.

CDR3 DNA sequence: TGTGCCAGCAGTTTACAGGGGGACCCGGGCGGTTCCCTCTACGAGCAGTACTTC. Protein sequence: CASSLQGDPGGSLYEQYF. V and J are TRBV12-3 or TRBV12-4 and TRBJ2-7; 7 bases are a match to TRBD1. V lost 2 bases and J lost 3; bases outside the gene matches: 16. The CDR3 consists of 18 residues.

In this sample, this clonotype turned up a few times. DNA of the CDR3: TGTGCCAGCAGTCCGTTACAGGGAAGGGGCGAGCAGTACTTC. Translation: CASSPLQGRGEQYF. The V and J genes are TRBV27 and TRBJ2-7, with D possibly TRBD1 on 6 matching bases. CDR1 is MNHEY and CDR2 is SMNVEV in the germline V gene (reference sequence). This CDR3 region has 14 residues. Trimming left V 5 bases short and J 6 bases short, with 17 bases between.

This clonotype was seen a handful of times. The genes are TRBV20-1 and TRBJ2-5; D is unclear. The CDR3 contains 14 residues. Deletions cut 3 bases from V and 3 bases from J, with 14 bases between. Germline V gene sequence: CDR1 DFQATT, CDR2 SNEGSKA (reference sequence). The CDR3 reads CSASPLDWKETQYF. DNA of the CDR3: TGCAGTGCTAGCCCCCTCGACTGGAAAGAGACCCAGTACTTC.

About this clonotype itself: A read error may explain this, as a much larger clone is one base away. The chain recombines TRBV12-3 or TRBV12-4 with TRBJ2-1; 8 bases are a match to TRBD2. After removal of 8 bases from V and 6 bases from J, the junction contained 12 bases not matched to a gene. CDR3 size: 15 residues. The CDR3 sequence: CASALGAGVINEQFF. CDR3 nucleotides: TGTGCCAGCGCCTTAGGAGCGGGGGTGATCAATGAGCAGTTCTTC.

This clonotype has at least ten counts. The CDR3 coding sequence is TGCAGTGCTAGAGTTCCCCCCTCTACTAGCGGGAGTTGGAGTGAGCAGTTCTTC. Amino acid sequence: CSARVPPSTSGSWSEQFF. The rearrangement uses TRBV20-1 and TRBJ2-1, with TRBD2 matching over 11 bases. V dropped 1 base and J dropped 9; count of bases not matched to a gene: 17. This CDR3 has 18 residues. Germline CDR1 DFQATT, CDR2 SNEGSKA (reference sequence).

The table lists this clonotype with many counts. The rearrangement links TRBV5-1 to TRBJ2-3; 8 nucleotides agree with TRBD2. Per germline, CDR1 SGHRS and CDR2 YFSETQ. There are 16 residues in the CDR3. V trimming: 1 base; J trimming: 3 bases; junction bases outside the gene matches: 7. The chain's CDR3 is CASSLLPGLGTDTQYF. Written as DNA, the CDR3 is TGCGCCAGCAGCTTGCTACCGGGACTAGGGACAGATACGCAGTATTTT.

The chain has TRBV15 and TRBJ2-1; 9 bases line up with TRBD1. V shed 0 bases and J 9 bases; nucleotides not matched to a gene: 12. Per germline, CDR1 LNHNV and CDR2 YYDKDF (reference sequence). The CDR3 runs to 17 residues. CDR3 coding DNA: TGTGCCACCAGCAGAGATCTCCCGACAGGGGGTCTGGGTGAGCAGTTCTTC. Amino acids: CATSRDLPTGGLGEQFF.

This clonotype has ten or more counts. V gene TRBV5-1 combines with J gene TRBJ2-7; 12 bases line up with TRBD2. This CDR3 spans 14 amino acids. Germline V gene data show CDR1 as SGHRS and CDR2 as YFSETQ. J was trimmed by 5 bases and V by 5 bases; bases with no gene match: 5. The CDR3: CASRPGLAGNEQYF. CDR3 in DNA: TGCGCCAGCAGGCCGGGACTAGCGGGTAACGAGCAGTACTTC.

This clonotype appeared many times. Here the CDR3 reads CSARVPGTYGYTF. The CDR3 DNA is TGCAGTGCTAGAGTCCCAGGGACCTATGGCTACACCTTC. V is TRBV20-1 and J is TRBJ1-2, with D possibly being TRBD1 (5 bases). This CDR3 is built from 13 residues. Germline loops: CDR1 DFQATT, CDR2 SNEGSKA (reference sequence). Trimming removed 1 base from V and 4 bases from J, with 10 bases in between.

This clonotype was seen only a few times. The genes are TRBV20-1 and TRBJ2-3, with TRBD2 matching 9 bases. The trim removed 1 base at V and 0 bases at J, leaving 14 bases unmatched. The germline V gene has CDR1 DFQATT and CDR2 SNEGSKA (reference sequence). The CDR3 sequence is 19 residues long. The CDR3 DNA follows: TGCAGTGCTAGAGCACAGATAACCAGCGGGAGGCTGAGCACAGATACGCAGTATTTT. Translating gives CSARAQITSGRLSTDTQYF.

A word on this clonotype: Since a much larger clone is just one base distant, this may be a read error. J is TRBJ2-3 and V is TRBV20-1; tentatively, D is TRBD2 (5 bases). The CDR3 runs 13 residues. From germline, CDR1 is DFQATT and CDR2 SNEGSKA (reference sequence). As DNA, the CDR3 is TGCAGTCCTAGCCTTAGGGACACAGATACGCAGTATTTT. The encoded protein is CSPSLRDTDTQYF.

This clonotype was picked up a small number of times. The chain has TRBV7-2 and TRBJ2-1; TRBD2 is a possible D gene (6 bases). Germline V CDR1 and CDR2: SGHTA, FQGNSA. CDR3 length: 16 residues. V was pared by 2 bases and J by 4 bases, with 15 bases between. The CDR3 coding sequence is TGTGCCAGCAGCTTATTCGGGCTAGCGAATTACAATGAGCAGTTCTTC. Its translation: CASSLFGLANYNEQFF. The full variable domain, completed using reference TRBV7-2 and TRBJ2-1, is GAGVSQSPSNKVTEKGKDVELRCDPISGHTALYWYRQSLGQGLEFLIYFQGNSAPDKSGLPSDRFSAERTGGSVSTLTIQRTQQEDSAVYLCASSLFGLANYNEQFFGPGTRLTVL.

CDR3 bases: TGTGCCAGCAGCCAAGATTTAGGTTCTACGCAGTATTTT. Its translation: CASSQDLGSTQYF. This rearrangement joins TRBV14 to TRBJ2-3; D remains unclear. The CDR3 consists of 13 residues. V lost 0 bases and J lost 8, with 9 bases in between. The V gene's germline CDR1 is SGHDN and CDR2 FVKESK.

This clonotype showed up many times. This chain uses TRBV7-9 with TRBJ1-1; D not certain. This CDR3 is 11 amino acids long. CDR1 and CDR2 from the germline V gene are SEHNR and FQNEAQ (reference sequence). The germline V and J ends were trimmed by 7 bases and 6 bases, with 9 bases remaining between them. The CDR3: CASKLLAEAFF. DNA of the CDR3: TGTGCCAGCAAACTTCTCGCTGAAGCTTTCTTT.

This clonotype has only a few counts. The CDR3 sequence is CASRDLPRTVSYEQYF. The CDR3, as DNA: TGTGCCAGCAGAGATCTGCCTAGGACGGTCTCCTACGAGCAGTACTTC. This sequence joins TRBV11-2 and TRBJ2-7; D call uncertain. Per germline, CDR1 SGHAT and CDR2 FQNNGV. The CDR3 is 16 amino acids. Trimming took 6 bases from V and 0 from J, leaving 18 bases between them.

The chain employs TRBV20-1 and TRBJ2-7; 7 positions match TRBD2. Per germline, CDR1 DFQATT and CDR2 SNEGSKA (reference sequence). The ends lost 3 bases at V and 3 bases at J; junction bases unmatched: 8. The CDR3 loop spans 14 amino acids. The CDR3 loop is CSARGEGGLYEQYF. Here the CDR3 DNA reads TGCAGTGCTAGGGGAGAGGGAGGGCTCTACGAGCAGTACTTC.

This clonotype came up many times. The CDR3 DNA reads TGCGCCAGCAGCCCCGGGGAGGCCCGACGGAACACTGAAGCTTTCTTT. It is translated as CASSPGEARRNTEAFF. The V and J genes are TRBV5-1 and TRBJ1-1, with D unclear. This CDR3 comprises 16 residues. Germline CDR1 reads SGHRS; CDR2 reads YFSETQ. The ends were cut back, 4 bases at V and 1 base at J, with 17 bases in the middle.

This clonotype was found many times. The chain has TRBV15 and TRBJ1-2, with D uncertain. CDR3 length equals 14 residues. CDR1 LNHNV and CDR2 YYDKDF come from the germline V gene (reference sequence). V lost 4 bases and J 3 bases, leaving 12 bases between the germline ends. CDR3 coding DNA: TGTGCCACCAGCATACAGCCAAGTGACTATGGCTACACCTTC. This translates into CATSIQPSDYGYTF.

This clonotype was seen a handful of times. The V gene is TRBV11-1, the J gene TRBJ2-3, with D possibly being TRBD1 (6 bases). The CDR3 extends over 18 amino acids. Trimming removed 5 bases from V and 3 bases from J, with 24 bases in between. From germline, CDR1 is SGHAT and CDR2 FQDESV (reference sequence). Written as DNA, the CDR3 is TGTGCCAGCAGCCCACCTCCGGGACACGATGCCTCTACAGATACGCAGTATTTT. This gives the protein CASSPPPGHDASTDTQYF.

This rearrangement joins TRBV20-1 to TRBJ1-2; D uncertain. This CDR3 has 12 amino acids. CDR1 and CDR2 (germline): DFQATT, SNEGSKA (reference sequence). Between the trimmed V and J ends, which lost 3 bases and 1 base, there was a span of 6 bases. The CDR3 region is CSARRSNYGYTF. CDR3 coding DNA: TGCAGTGCTAGGCGCAGTAACTATGGCTACACCTTC.

This clonotype was seen many times. The V call is TRBV12-3 or TRBV12-4, the J call TRBJ2-1; possibly TRBD1 or TRBD2 for D (5 bases each). Trimming shortened V by 7 bases and J by 11 bases, and 24 bases separated the two germline ends. The CDR3 has 15 amino acids. CDR3 bases: TGTGCCAGCACTCTGACTAATAAGGGGTCCGCAAAGCAGTTCTTC. Protein sequence: CASTLTNKGSAKQFF.

At least ten counts were recorded for this clonotype. This chain connects TRBV13 to TRBJ2-1; no clear D. This CDR3 has 11 residues. Germline assignment: CDR1 PRHDT and CDR2 FYEKMQ (reference sequence). Trimming removed 6 bases from V and 10 bases from J, with 10 bases in between. The CDR3 is CASRSGAEQFF. The CDR3 nucleotides are TGTGCCAGCAGATCCGGAGCCGAGCAGTTCTTC.

This clonotype was found many times. V gene TRBV12-3 or TRBV12-4 combines with J gene TRBJ2-7; D is undetermined. Between the trimmed V and J ends, which lost 5 bases and 4 bases, there was a span of 12 bases. The CDR3 runs 13 residues. In DNA form, the CDR3 reads TGTGCCAGCAGTCATCCCGACCGGTACGAGCAGTACTTC. This sequence encodes CASSHPDRYEQYF.

V gene TRBV30 combines with J gene TRBJ2-1; D is unresolved. The V gene lost 0 bases and the J gene lost 8 bases, with 5 bases spanning the gap. Per germline, CDR1 GTSNPN and CDR2 SVGIG (reference sequence). CDR3 size: 11 residues. CDR3 protein: CAWSVVDEQFF. The CDR3 DNA is TGTGCCTGGAGTGTAGTGGATGAGCAGTTCTTC.

Concerning this clonotype: A much larger clone differs from this one at a single base, so this may be a read error. The chain links TRBV20-1 to TRBJ2-3; D unclear. The CDR3 extends over 13 amino acids. Germline V gene sequence: CDR1 DFQATT, CDR2 SNEGSKA (reference sequence). In nucleotides, the CDR3 is TGCAGTGCCAAACCTCCTGGGGTAGATAGGCAGTATTTT. It is translated as CSAKPPGVDRQYF.

To note about this clonotype: A junction boundary mismatches the germline segment, possibly from a read error. The genes are TRBV5-1 and TRBJ2-6, with a tentative D call TRBD1 (6 bases). CDR1 is SGHRS and CDR2 is YFSETQ in the germline V gene. CDR3 length: 20 residues. This CDR3 is CASSRLSDRLQSSGANVLPF. CDR3 bases: TGCGCCAGCAGCCGACTATCGGACAGATTACAGAGCTCTGGGGCCAACGTCCTGCCTTTC.

The V call is TRBV5-5, the J call TRBJ2-2; the D call may be TRBD1 or TRBD2 (5 bases each). The CDR3 consists of 15 residues. CDR1 and CDR2 from the germline V gene are SGHKS and YYEKEE (reference sequence). Between the trimmed V and J ends, which lost 1 base and 4 bases, there was a span of 11 bases. CDR3 protein: CASSLSWGSTGELFF. CDR3 coding DNA: TGTGCCAGCAGCTTGTCATGGGGGTCCACCGGGGAGCTGTTTTTT.

Only a few counts were recorded for this clonotype. The chain has TRBV7-9 and TRBJ2-5; tentatively, D is TRBD1 (5 bases). The CDR3 is 14 residues long. Trimming pared 5 bases from V and 1 base from J, leaving 11 bases between. From germline, CDR1 is SEHNR and CDR2 FQNEAQ (reference sequence). CDR3 amino acids: CASSRLTAQETQYF. The DNA of the CDR3 is TGTGCCAGCAGCCGCCTGACAGCCCAAGAGACCCAGTACTTC.